The rows below give T cell receptor beta chains drawn from one sample of a study of blood T cell repertoires in COVID-19. Clones were read by immunoSEQ multiplex PCR, and TCRdb kept only the in-frame ones, dropping some. The sample includes a few hundred thousand clones, approximately 88% seen only once; the top ten take 1.8%. Sequences were obtained from PBMCs or T cells enriched from blood (not recorded which). The receptor set was obtained from a woman in her 40s who had recovered from COVID-19. Each CDR3 is given without its conserved first and last residue.

j_call | v_call | cdr3_aa
TRBJ2-7 | TRBV24-1 | ATNAMVSSSYEQY
TRBJ2-2 | TRBV5-4 | ASSRGASGTAGELF
TRBJ2-3 | TRBV29-1 | SVATTGTGRDTQY
TRBJ2-7 | TRBV6-6 | ASSYLSGGSYEQY
TRBJ1-3 | TRBV6-2/TRBV6-3 | ASSYLIGRRNTIY
TRBJ2-3 | TRBV10-3 | AIRAGTDTQY
TRBJ2-3 | TRBV4-3 | ASSQDYRGGTDTQY
TRBJ2-5 | TRBV3-1/TRBV3-2 | ASSHSSVTETQY
TRBJ2-2 | TRBV3-1/TRBV3-2 | ASSHSRAGELF
TRBJ2-7 | TRBV10-1 | ASMGGSSYEQY
TRBJ2-7 | TRBV7-2 | ASSFDRGLHEQY
TRBJ2-2 | TRBV18 | ASSRRTGNTGELF
TRBJ2-7 | TRBV9 | ASSVAQAGYEQY
TRBJ2-3 | TRBV11-2 | ASSLGTLRGYRTDTQY
TRBJ2-1 | TRBV10-2 | ASSTGLPYNEQF
TRBJ2-2 | TRBV18 | ASSPQGYTGELF
TRBJ2-1 | TRBV11-2 | ASRNLPRLRTYEQF
TRBJ1-3 | TRBV19 | ASSIIQETGFSGNTIY
TRBJ2-3 | TRBV5-1 | ASSLTGVITDTQY
TRBJ2-1 | TRBV6-2/TRBV6-3 | ASSYAFYNEQF
TRBJ1-2 | TRBV5-8 | ASSLVGDYGYT
TRBJ1-3 | TRBV5-8 | ASSLDNSGNTIY
TRBJ2-1 | TRBV2 | ASSEVGGAVYNEQF
TRBJ1-4 | TRBV7-9 | ASSTRSTNEKLF
TRBJ1-1 | TRBV12-3/TRBV12-4 | ASSLEKVHEAF
TRBJ2-2 | TRBV4-3 | ASSQDHWQGLPTNTGELF
TRBJ2-1 | TRBV7-6 | ASSLGPGGPYNEQF
TRBJ1-2 | TRBV14 | ASSRRTGDLYGYT
TRBJ2-7 | TRBV5-4 | ASSWGDRNEQY
TRBJ2-3 | TRBV18 | ASSPGTRVPDTQY
TRBJ2-3 | TRBV9 | ASSARTSGSVPDTQY
TRBJ1-1 | TRBV5-4 | ASSLARTANTEAF
TRBJ1-5 | TRBV9 | ASSVEGGNQPQH
TRBJ1-4 | TRBV2 | ASSELTGRGNEKLF
TRBJ2-7 | TRBV6-5 | ASSYDRENLYEQY
TRBJ2-1 | TRBV5-4 | ASTMTSGTGEQF
TRBJ1-5 | TRBV7-2 | ASSLPNQGPQH
TRBJ1-4 | TRBV7-9 | ASSARGATNEKLF
TRBJ1-1 | TRBV29-1 | SVEGLWEVTEAF
TRBJ1-6 | TRBV28 | ASSFQGSSYNSPLH
TRBJ1-2 | TRBV18 | ASSPQDRGNGYT
TRBJ1-5 | TRBV11-3 | ASSLWGRQGGNQPQH